What follows is one T cell receptor beta chain and its context. The data are from a study of blood T cell repertoires in COVID-19. For the study at large: Material from acute and convalescent COVID-19 was sourced from the United States, Italy and Spain.

The J segment lost 10 bases and the V segment lost 5 bases, leaving 21 bases of the junction unmatched. The CDR3 is made up of 17 amino acids. The V gene's germline CDR1 is SEHNR and CDR2 FQNEAQ (reference sequence). Methods used by the authors: Reference gene primer amplification gave estimated nucleated cell counts. Some clones are missing from TCRdb's copy, which holds only in-frame ones; the method was immunoSEQ multiplex PCR. The DNA was the basis for D and trimming; V, J and clone size are from that table. The sample lists tens of thousands of clones; around 88% were seen once. The chain employs TRBV7-9 and TRBJ2-5; 8 bases fit TRBD1. Sequenced: peripheral blood. This receptor was taken from a human donor in a cohort sampled during active COVID-19. The CDR3 protein is CASSPTGAPFAWMGQYF. The CDR3 bases are TGTGCCAGCAGCCCGACAGGGGCGCCCTTTGCATGGATGGGCCAGTACTTC.